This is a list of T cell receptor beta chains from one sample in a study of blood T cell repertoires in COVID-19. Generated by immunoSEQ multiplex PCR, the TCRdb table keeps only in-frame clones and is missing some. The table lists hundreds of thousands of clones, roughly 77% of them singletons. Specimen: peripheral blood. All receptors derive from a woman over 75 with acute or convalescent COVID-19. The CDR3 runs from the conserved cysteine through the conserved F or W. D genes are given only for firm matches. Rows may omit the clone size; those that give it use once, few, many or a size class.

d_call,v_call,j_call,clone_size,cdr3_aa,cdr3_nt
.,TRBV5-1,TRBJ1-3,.,CASSLDSGSGNTIYF,TGCGCCAGCAGCTTGGACTCAGGATCCGGAAACACCATATATTTT
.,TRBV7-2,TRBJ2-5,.,CASSLGHRETQYF,TGTGCCAGCAGCTTAGGGCACAGAGAGACCCAGTACTTC
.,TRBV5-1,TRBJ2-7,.,CASSYGGGLYEQYF,TGCGCCAGCAGCTATGGGGGAGGATTGTACGAGCAGTACTTC
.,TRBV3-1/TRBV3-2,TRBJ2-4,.,CASSPLVGGIAKNIQYF,TGTGCCAGCAGCCCCCTAGTCGGGGGAATAGCCAAAAACATTCAGTACTTC
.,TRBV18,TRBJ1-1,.,CASSPRGEAFF,TGTGCCAGCTCACCAAGGGGTGAAGCTTTCTTT
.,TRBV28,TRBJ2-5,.,CASSDSASRIVETQYF,TGTGCCAGCAGTGACTCAGCCTCTAGGATCGTCGAGACCCAGTACTTC
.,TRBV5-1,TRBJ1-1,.,CASSLMSGNTEAFF,TGCGCCAGCAGCTTGATGTCGGGGAACACTGAAGCTTTCTTT
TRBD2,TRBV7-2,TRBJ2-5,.,CASSPGLAGGRGGTQYF,TGTGCCAGCAGCCCGGGACTAGCGGGGGGCCGGGGAGGGACCCAGTACTTC
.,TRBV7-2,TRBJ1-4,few,CASSLEMRGGNEKLFF,TGTGCCAGCAGCTTAGAGATGAGGGGGGGTAATGAAAAACTGTTTTTT
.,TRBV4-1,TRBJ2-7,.,CASSQVTLPPGSSYEQYF,TGCGCCAGCAGCCAAGTCACATTACCCCCCGGGAGCTCCTACGAGCAGTACTTC
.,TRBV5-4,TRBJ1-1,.,CASSPGGAKMNTEAFF,TGTGCCAGCAGCCCTGGGGGGGCGAAAATGAACACTGAAGCTTTCTTT
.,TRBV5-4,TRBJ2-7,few,CASSLGAGSSYEQYF,TGTGCCAGCAGCTTGGGCGCGGGGAGCTCCTACGAGCAGTACTTC
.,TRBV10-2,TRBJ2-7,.,CASSGATGTYEQYF,TGCGCCAGCAGTGGGGCCACAGGGACCTACGAGCAGTACTTC
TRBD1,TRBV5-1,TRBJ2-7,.,CASSSFSGRTGGDYEQYF,TGCGCCAGCAGCTCCTTTTCCGGGAGGACAGGGGGGGACTACGAGCAGTACTTC
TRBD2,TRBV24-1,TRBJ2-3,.,CATSDSQLAGGTDTQYF,TGTGCCACCAGTGATTCCCAACTAGCGGGAGGCACAGATACGCAGTATTTT
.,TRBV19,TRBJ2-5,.,CASSRGLLETQYF,TGTGCCAGTAGTAGGGGGCTCCTAGAGACCCAGTACTTC
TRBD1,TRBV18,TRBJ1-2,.,CASSPQGARSGYTF,TGTGCCAGCTCACCTCAGGGGGCGAGGTCCGGCTACACCTTC
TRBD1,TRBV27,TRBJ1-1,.,CASRPTGTGWAFF,TGTGCCAGCAGACCAACCGGGACAGGGTGGGCTTTCTTT
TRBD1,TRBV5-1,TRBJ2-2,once,CASSSGQGFVGAGELFF,TGCGCCAGCAGCTCGGGACAGGGATTTGTAGGCGCCGGGGAGCTGTTTTTT
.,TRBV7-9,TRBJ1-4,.,CASSLRTGTTKEKLFF,TGTGCCAGCAGCCTTCGCACAGGGACTACAAAAGAAAAACTGTTTTTT
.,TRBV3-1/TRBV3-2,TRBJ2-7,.,CASSQVGHSYEQYF,TGTGCCAGCAGCCAAGTGGGACACTCCTACGAGCAGTACTTC
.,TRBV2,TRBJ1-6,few,CASRRGRNNSPLHF,TGTGCCAGCAGGCGGGGACGGAACAATTCACCCCTCCACTTT
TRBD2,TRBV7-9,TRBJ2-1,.,CASSTRTSGRLNEQFF,TGTGCCAGCAGCACCCGGACTAGCGGGAGATTAAATGAGCAGTTCTTC
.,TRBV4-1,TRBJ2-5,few,CASSQDHGWSETQYF,TGCGCCAGCAGCCAAGATCACGGTTGGAGTGAGACCCAGTACTTC
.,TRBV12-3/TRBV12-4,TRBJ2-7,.,CASSLSRGREQYF,TGTGCCAGCAGTTTAAGCAGGGGTCGCGAGCAGTACTTC
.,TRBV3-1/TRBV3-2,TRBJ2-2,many,CASSQRTTNTGELFF,TGTGCCAGCAGCCAAAGGACTACTAACACCGGGGAGCTGTTTTTT
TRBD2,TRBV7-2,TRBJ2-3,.,CASGTSGGAVDTQYF,TGTGCCAGCGGGACTAGCGGGGGGGCCGTAGATACGCAGTATTTT
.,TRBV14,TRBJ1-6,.,CASSPGGAYSPLHF,TGTGCCAGCAGCCCCGGAGGGGCCTATTCACCCCTCCACTTT
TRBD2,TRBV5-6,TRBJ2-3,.,CASTRGGTDTQYF,TGTGCCAGCACCCGGGGGGGCACAGATACGCAGTATTTT
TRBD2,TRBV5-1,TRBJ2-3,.,CASSLVPSGVTDTQYF,TGCGCCAGCAGCTTGGTGCCTAGCGGGGTCACAGATACGCAGTATTTT
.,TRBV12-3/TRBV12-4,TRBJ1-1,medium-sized,CASSFGGTEAFF,TGTGCCAGCAGTTTCGGGGGCACTGAAGCTTTCTTT
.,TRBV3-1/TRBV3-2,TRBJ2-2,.,CASSLQRTGELFF,TGTGCCAGCAGCCTCCAGCGAACCGGGGAGCTGTTTTTT
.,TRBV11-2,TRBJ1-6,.,CASSLVGANSPLHF,TGTGCCAGCAGCTTAGTTGGGGCGAATTCACCCCTCCACTTT
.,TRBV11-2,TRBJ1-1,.,CASSLDRDATEAFF,TGTGCCAGCAGCTTAGACAGGGATGCCACTGAAGCTTTCTTT
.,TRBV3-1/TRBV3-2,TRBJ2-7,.,CASSQEGLLQYF,TGTGCCAGCAGCCAAGAGGGACTCTTGCAGTACTTC
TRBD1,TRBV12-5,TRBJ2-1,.,CASGFPGQLNEQFF,TGTGCTAGTGGTTTCCCGGGACAGCTTAATGAGCAGTTCTTC
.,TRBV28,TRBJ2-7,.,CASSPGQFSYEQYF,TGTGCCAGCAGCCCCGGACAGTTTTCCTACGAGCAGTACTTC
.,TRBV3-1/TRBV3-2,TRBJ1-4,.,CASSQGQVEKLFF,TGTGCCAGCAGCCAAGGTCAGGTTGAAAAACTGTTTTTT
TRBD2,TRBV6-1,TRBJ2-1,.,CASSDRTSGGVSYNEQFF,TGTGCCAGCAGTGACAGGACTAGCGGGGGGGTCTCCTACAATGAGCAGTTCTTC
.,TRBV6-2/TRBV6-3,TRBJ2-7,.,CASSSWFSGEQYF,TGTGCCAGCAGTTCATGGTTCTCCGGCGAGCAGTACTTC